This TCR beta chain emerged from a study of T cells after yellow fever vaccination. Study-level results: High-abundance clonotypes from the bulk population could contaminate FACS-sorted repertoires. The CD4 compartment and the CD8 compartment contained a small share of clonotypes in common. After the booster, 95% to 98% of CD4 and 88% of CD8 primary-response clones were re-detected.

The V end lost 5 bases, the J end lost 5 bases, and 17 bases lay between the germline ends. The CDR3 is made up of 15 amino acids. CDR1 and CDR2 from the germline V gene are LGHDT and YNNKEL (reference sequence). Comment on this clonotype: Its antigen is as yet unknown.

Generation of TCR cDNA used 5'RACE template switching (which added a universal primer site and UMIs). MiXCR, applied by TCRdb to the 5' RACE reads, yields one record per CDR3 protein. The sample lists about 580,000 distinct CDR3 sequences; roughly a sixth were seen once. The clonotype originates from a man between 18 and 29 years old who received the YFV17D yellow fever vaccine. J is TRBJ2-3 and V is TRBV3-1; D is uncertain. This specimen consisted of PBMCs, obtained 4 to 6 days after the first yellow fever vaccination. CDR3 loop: CASSKQVGWIDTQYF. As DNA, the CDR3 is TGTGCCAGCAGCAAGCAGGTCGGGTGGATAGATACGCAGTATTTT.